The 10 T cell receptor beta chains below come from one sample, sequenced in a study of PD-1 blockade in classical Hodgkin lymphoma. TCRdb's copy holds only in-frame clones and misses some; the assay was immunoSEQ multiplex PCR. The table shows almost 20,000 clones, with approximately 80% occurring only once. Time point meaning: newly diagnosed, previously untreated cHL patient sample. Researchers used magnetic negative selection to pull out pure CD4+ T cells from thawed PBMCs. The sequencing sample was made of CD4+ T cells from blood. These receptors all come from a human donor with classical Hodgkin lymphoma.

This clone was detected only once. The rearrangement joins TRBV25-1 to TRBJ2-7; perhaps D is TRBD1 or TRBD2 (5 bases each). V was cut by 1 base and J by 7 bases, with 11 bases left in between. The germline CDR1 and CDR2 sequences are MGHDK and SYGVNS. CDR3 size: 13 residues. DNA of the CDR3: TGTGCCAGCAGTGAATTAGGGACGGGGGAGCAGTACTTC. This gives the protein CASSELGTGEQYF.

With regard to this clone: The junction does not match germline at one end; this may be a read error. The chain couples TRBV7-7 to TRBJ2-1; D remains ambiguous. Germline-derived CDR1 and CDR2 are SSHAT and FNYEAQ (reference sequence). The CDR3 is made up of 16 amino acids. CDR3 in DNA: TGTGCTAGCAGCTTAGCCCTAGAAGCATTCTACAATGAGCAGTTCTTC. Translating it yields CASSLALEAFYNEQFF.

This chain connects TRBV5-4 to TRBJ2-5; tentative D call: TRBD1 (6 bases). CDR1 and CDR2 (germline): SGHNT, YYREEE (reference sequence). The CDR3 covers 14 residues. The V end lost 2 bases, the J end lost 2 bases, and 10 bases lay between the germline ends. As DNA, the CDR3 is TGTGCCAGCAGCTTACAGGGCAGTCAAGAGACCCAGTACTTC. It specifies CASSLQGSQETQYF.

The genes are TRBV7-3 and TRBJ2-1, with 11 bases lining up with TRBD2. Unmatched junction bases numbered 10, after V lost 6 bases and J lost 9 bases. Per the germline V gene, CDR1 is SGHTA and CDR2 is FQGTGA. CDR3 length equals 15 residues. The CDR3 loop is CASSFTSGSVSEQFF. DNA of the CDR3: TGTGCCAGCAGTTTTACTAGCGGGAGCGTGAGTGAGCAGTTCTTC.

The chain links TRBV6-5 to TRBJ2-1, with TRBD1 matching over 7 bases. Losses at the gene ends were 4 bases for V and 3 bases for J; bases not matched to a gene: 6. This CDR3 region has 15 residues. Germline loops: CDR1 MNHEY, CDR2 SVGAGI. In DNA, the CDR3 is TGTGCCAGCAGTTCCAGGACAGGACACTACAATGAGCAGTTCTTC. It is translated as CASSSRTGHYNEQFF.

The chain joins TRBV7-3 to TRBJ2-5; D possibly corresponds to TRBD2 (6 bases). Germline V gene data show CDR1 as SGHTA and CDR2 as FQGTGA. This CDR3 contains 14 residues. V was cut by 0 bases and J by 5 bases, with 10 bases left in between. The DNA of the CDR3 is TGTGCCAGCAGCTTAACCGGGAGTGGGGAGACCCAGTACTTC. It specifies CASSLTGSGETQYF.

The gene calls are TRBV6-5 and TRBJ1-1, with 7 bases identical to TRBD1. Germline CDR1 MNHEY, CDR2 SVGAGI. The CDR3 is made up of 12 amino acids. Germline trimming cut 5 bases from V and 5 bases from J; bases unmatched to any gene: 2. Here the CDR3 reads CASSRGRTEAFF. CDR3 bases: TGTGCCAGCAGTAGGGGGCGAACTGAAGCTTTCTTT.

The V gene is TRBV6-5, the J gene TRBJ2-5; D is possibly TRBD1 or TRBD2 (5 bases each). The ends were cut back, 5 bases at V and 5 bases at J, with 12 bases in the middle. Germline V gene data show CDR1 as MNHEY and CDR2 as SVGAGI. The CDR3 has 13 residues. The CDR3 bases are TGTGCCAGCAGTGAAGGGACGCGCGAGACCCAGTACTTC. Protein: CASSEGTRETQYF.

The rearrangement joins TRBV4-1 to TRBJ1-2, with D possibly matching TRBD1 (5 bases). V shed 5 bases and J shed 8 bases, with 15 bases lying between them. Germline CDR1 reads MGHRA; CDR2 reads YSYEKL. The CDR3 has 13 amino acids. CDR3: CASSGTGLHGYTF. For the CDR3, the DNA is TGCGCCAGCAGCGGGACGGGGCTGCACGGCTACACCTTC.

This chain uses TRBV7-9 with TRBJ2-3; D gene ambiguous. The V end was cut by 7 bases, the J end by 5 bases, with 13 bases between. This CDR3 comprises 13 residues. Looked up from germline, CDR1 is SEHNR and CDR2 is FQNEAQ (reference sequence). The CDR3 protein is CASKAQAGDTQYF. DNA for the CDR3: TGTGCCAGCAAGGCCCAAGCCGGAGATACGCAGTATTTT.